Ten or more counts support the clone carrying this TCR beta chain. The entry originates in a study of T cell repertoires in cytomegalovirus infection. V lost 6 bases, J lost 4 bases, and 10 bases lay in between. This CDR3 contains 13 residues. Germline V CDR1 and CDR2: KGHSH, LQKENI. MiXCR was run by TCRdb on the reads, yielding one entry per CDR3 protein. The sample carries more than 200,000 distinct CDR3 sequences, 9.1% recorded once. The gene calls are TRBV18 and TRBJ1-5; no reliable D call. The clonotype was recovered from a human donor in good health (CMV status not recorded). Some clones in this sample may be carry-over from other donors' samples. Specimen: PBMCs. The CDR3 DNA follows: TGTGCCAGCTCCCCCGGCCAAAATCAGCCCCAGCATTTT. It translates to CASSPGQNQPQHF.